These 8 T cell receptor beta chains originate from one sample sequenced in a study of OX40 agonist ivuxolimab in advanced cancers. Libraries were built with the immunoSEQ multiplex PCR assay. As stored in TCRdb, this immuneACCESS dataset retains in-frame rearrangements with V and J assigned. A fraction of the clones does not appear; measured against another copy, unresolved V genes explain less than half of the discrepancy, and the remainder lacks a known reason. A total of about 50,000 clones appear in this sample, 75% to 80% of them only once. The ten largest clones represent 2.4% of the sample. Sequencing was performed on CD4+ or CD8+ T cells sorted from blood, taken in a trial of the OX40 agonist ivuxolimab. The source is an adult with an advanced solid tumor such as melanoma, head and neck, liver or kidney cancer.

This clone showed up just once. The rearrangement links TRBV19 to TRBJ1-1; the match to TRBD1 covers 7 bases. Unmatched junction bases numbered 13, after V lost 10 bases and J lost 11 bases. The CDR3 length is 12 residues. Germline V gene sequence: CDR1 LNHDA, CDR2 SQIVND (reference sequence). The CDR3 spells CATKKPSQGAFF. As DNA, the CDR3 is TGTGCCACTAAGAAGCCTTCACAGGGGGCTTTCTTT. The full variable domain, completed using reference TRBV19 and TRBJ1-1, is DGGITQSPKYLFRKEGQNVTLSCEQNLNHDAMYWYRQDPGQGLRLIYYSQIVNDFQKGDIAEGYSVSREKKESFPLTVTSAQKNPTAFYLCATKKPSQGAFFGQGTRLTVV.

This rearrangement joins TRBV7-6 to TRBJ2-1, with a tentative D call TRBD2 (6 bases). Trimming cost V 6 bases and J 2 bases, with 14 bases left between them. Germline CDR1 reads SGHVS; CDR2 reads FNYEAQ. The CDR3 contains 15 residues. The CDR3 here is CASSSSGFTYNEQFF. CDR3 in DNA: TGTGCCAGCAGTTCCAGCGGGTTCACCTACAATGAGCAGTTCTTC.

CDR3 in amino acids: CASSVEGGGRETQYF. Here the CDR3 DNA reads TGTGCCAGCAGCGTAGAGGGGGGAGGGCGAGAGACCCAGTACTTC. The V gene is TRBV9, the J gene TRBJ2-5; a possible D gene is TRBD2 (7 bases). The germline V gene has CDR1 SGDLS and CDR2 YYNGEE. This CDR3 contains 15 residues. The V end lost 0 bases, the J end lost 4 bases, and 13 bases lay between the germline ends.

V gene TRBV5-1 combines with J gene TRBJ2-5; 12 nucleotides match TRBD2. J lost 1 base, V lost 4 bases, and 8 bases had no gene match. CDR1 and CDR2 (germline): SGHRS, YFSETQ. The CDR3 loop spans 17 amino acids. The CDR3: CASSPRTSGVFQETQYF. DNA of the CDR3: TGCGCCAGCAGCCCAAGGACTAGCGGGGTTTTCCAAGAGACCCAGTACTTC.

As DNA, the CDR3 is TGTGCCATCAGTGAAGGATCGGGGGCTAAAGAGACCCAGTACTTC. This gives the protein CAISEGSGAKETQYF. The genes are TRBV10-3 and TRBJ2-5, with D perhaps TRBD1 or TRBD2 (6 bases each). CDR1 is ENHRY and CDR2 is SYGVKD in the germline V gene. The CDR3 loop spans 15 amino acids. Trimming left V 3 bases short and J 3 bases short, with 14 bases between.

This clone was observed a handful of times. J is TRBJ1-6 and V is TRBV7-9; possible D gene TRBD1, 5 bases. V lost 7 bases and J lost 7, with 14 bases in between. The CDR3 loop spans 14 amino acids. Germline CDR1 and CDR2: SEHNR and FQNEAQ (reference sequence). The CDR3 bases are TGTGCCAGCACTTCGGAGGCAGGGAATTCACCCCTCCACTTT. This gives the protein CASTSEAGNSPLHF.

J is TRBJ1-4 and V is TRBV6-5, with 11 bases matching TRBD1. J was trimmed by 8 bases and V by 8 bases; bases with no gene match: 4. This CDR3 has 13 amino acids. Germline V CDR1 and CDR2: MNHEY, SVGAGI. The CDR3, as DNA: TGTGCCAGCCGGGGACAGGGGGGAGAAAAACTGTTTTTT. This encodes CASRGQGGEKLFF.

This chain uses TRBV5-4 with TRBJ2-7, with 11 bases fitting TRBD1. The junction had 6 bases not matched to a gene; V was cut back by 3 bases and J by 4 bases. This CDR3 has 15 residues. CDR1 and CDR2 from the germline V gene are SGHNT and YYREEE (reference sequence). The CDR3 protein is CASSSGTGGAYEQYF. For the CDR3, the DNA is TGTGCCAGCAGCTCAGGGACAGGGGGGGCTTACGAGCAGTACTTC.